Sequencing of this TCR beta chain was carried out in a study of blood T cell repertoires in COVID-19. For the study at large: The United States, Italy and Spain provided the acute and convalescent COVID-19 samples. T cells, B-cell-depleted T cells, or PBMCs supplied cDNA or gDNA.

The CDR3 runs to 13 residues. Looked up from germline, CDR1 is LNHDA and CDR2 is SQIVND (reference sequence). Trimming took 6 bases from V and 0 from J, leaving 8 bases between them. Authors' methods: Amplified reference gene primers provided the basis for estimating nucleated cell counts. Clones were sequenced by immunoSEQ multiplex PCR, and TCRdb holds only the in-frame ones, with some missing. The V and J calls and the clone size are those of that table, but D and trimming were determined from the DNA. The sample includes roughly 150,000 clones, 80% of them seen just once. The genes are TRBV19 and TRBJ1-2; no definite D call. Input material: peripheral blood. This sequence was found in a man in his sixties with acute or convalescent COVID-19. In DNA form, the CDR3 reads TGTGCCAGTAGCTACCAGGCTAACTATGGCTACACCTTC. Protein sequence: CASSYQANYGYTF. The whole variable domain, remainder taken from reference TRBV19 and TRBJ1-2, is DGGITQSPKYLFRKEGQNVTLSCEQNLNHDAMYWYRQDPGQGLRLIYYSQIVNDFQKGDIAEGYSVSREKKESFPLTVTSAQKNPTAFYLCASSYQANYGYTFGSGTRLTVV.